This TCR beta chain stems from a study of blood T cell repertoires in COVID-19. On the study more broadly: The United States, Italy and Spain supplied acute and convalescent COVID-19 samples. In each case, the material was cDNA or gDNA derived from T cells, B-cell-depleted T cells, or PBMCs.

The CDR3 spans 14 residues. Germline-derived CDR1 and CDR2 are MNHEY and SVGAGI. V gave up 5 bases and J gave up 0 bases, with 8 bases separating them. Authors' processing steps: Amplification from reference gene primers served as the basis for estimated nucleated cell counts. Some clones are missing from TCRdb's copy, which holds only in-frame ones; the method was immunoSEQ multiplex PCR. V, J and clone size reflect that table, while D and trimming were determined from the DNA. Of around 110,000 clones listed, approximately 87% are singletons. The chain uses TRBV6-5 and TRBJ2-1; the D is unclear. Sequenced sample: peripheral blood. The clonotype originates from a man under 40 with acute or convalescent COVID-19. CDR3 region: CASSNLDSYNEQFF. In nucleotides, the CDR3 is TGTGCCAGCAGTAACCTAGACTCCTACAATGAGCAGTTCTTC.